This record looks at one T cell receptor beta chain sequence and its context. Its antigen is not known. Using immunoSEQ multiplex PCR, the repertoire was profiled, and TCRdb retains in-frame clones only, with some absent. The sample has about 140,000 clones; around 89% are singletons. Germline CDR1 LNHDA, CDR2 SQIVND (reference sequence). This CDR3 region has 13 residues. Trimming stripped 8 bases from V and 0 bases from J, with 10 bases between. These data come from a study of T cell responses to AZD1222 COVID-19 vaccine. At the level of the study: Whether given at about 4 or about 12 weeks, second doses were pooled.

The study, taken as a whole, reports: Two AZD1222 doses significantly raised spike-specific TCR breadth and depth over controls. Regions 160-218 and 743-854 held dominance among vaccine-associated CD4 TCRs, which spanned spike.

The receptor's source is an adult in good health. Sequenced here: peripheral blood, sampled on day 0 of AZD1222 vaccination. The chain couples TRBV19 to TRBJ1-1, with TRBD1 as a possible D gene (5 bases). In nucleotides, the CDR3 is TGTGCCAGTGGGAGGACATTGAACACTGAAGCTTTCTTT. Translation: CASGRTLNTEAFF.